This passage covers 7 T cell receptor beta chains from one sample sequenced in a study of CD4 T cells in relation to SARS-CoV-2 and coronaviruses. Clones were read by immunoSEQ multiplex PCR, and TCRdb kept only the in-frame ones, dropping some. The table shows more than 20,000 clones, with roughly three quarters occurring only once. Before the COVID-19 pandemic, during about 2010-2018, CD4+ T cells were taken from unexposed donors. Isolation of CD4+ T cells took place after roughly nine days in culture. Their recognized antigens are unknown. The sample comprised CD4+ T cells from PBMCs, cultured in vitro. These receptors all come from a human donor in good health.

Here the CDR3 reads CASSVGGVGEKLFF. Here the CDR3 DNA reads TGTGCCAGCAGTGTTGGGGGGGTCGGGGAAAAACTGTTTTTT. The chain combines TRBV2 with TRBJ1-4; tentatively, D is TRBD1 (5 bases). This CDR3 is 14 amino acids long. CDR1 is SNHLY and CDR2 is FYNNEI in the germline V gene. The V end lost 4 bases, the J end lost 8 bases, and 14 bases lay between the germline ends.

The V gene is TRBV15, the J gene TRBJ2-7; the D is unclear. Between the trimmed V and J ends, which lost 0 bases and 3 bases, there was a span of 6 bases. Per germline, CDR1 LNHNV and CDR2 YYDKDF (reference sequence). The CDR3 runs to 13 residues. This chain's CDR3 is CATSREADYEQYF. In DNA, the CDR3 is TGTGCCACCAGCAGAGAGGCGGACTACGAGCAGTACTTC.

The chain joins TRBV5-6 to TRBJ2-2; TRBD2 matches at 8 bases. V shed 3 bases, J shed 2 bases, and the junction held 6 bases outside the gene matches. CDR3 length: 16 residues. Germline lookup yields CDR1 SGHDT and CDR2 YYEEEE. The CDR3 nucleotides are TGTGCCAGCAGCTCAATCGGGACTAGAAACACCGGGGAGCTGTTTTTT. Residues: CASSSIGTRNTGELFF.

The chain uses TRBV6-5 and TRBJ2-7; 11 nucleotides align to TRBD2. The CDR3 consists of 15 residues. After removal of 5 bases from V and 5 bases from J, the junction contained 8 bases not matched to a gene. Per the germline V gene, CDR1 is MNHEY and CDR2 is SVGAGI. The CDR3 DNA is TGTGCCAGCAGTATTACTAGCGGGAGTGTCCACGAGCAGTACTTC. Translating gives CASSITSGSVHEQYF.

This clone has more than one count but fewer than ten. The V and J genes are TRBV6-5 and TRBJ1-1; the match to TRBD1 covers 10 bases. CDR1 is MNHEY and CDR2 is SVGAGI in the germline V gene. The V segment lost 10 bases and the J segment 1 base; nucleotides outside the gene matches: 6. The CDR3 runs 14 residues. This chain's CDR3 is CATWTGGANTEAFF. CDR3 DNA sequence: TGTGCCACCTGGACAGGGGGGGCGAACACTGAAGCTTTCTTT.

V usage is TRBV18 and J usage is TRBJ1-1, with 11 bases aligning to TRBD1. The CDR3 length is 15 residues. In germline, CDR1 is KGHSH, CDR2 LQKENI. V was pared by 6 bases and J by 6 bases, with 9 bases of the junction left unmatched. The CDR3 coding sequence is TGTGCCAGCTCCCGCAGGACAGGGGGCGCGTCTGAAGCTTTCTTT. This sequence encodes CASSRRTGGASEAFF. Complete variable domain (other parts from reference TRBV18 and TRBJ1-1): NAGVMQNPRHLVRRRGQEARLRCSPMKGHSHVYWYRQLPEEGLKFMVYLQKENIIDESGMPKERFSAEFPKEGPSILRIQQVVRGDSAAYFCASSRRTGGASEAFFGQGTRLTVV.

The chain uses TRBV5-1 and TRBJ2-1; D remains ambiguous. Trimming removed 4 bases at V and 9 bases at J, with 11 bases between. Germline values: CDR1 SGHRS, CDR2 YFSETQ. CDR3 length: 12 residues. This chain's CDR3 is CASSLEESEQFF. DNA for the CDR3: TGCGCCAGCAGCCTAGAGGAGTCTGAGCAGTTCTTC.